The 7 T cell receptor beta chains below were found in one sample sequenced in a study of blood T cell repertoires in COVID-19. Method: immunoSEQ multiplex PCR; TCRdb's copy keeps in-frame clones and lacks some. The sample records roughly 230,000 clones, 65% to 85% being singletons. The specimen sequenced was PBMCs or T cells enriched from blood (not recorded which). The origin of the receptors is a man between 50 and 59 years old who had recovered from COVID-19.

This chain connects TRBV10-3 to TRBJ2-7; 11 bases fit TRBD1. Germline assignment: CDR1 ENHRY and CDR2 SYGVKD. Trimming cost V 3 bases and J 7 bases; bases outside gene matches: 8. The CDR3 has 15 residues. CDR3 protein: CAISDTGTGGSEQYF. CDR3 nucleotides: TGTGCCATCAGTGACACCGGGACAGGGGGGAGTGAGCAGTACTTC.

This sequence joins TRBV5-1 and TRBJ2-1; weak D call: TRBD1 (6 bases). The CDR3 is made up of 16 amino acids. CDR1 SGHRS and CDR2 YFSETQ come from the germline V gene. The ends were cut back, 4 bases at V and 5 bases at J, with 19 bases in the middle. CDR3 in amino acids: CASSGLGQLQDNEQFF. The CDR3 region has the DNA TGCGCCAGCAGCGGACTTGGACAGCTCCAGGACAATGAGCAGTTCTTC.

The chain employs TRBV5-1 and TRBJ1-2; TRBD1 aligns across 7 bases. The length of the CDR3 is 14 residues. The germline V gene encodes CDR1 SGHRS and CDR2 YFSETQ. V shed 2 bases, J shed 4 bases, and the junction held 5 bases outside the gene matches. The CDR3 region is CASSLTGASYGYTF. The CDR3 nucleotides read TGCGCCAGCAGCTTAACAGGGGCCAGCTATGGCTACACCTTC.

The genes are TRBV7-2 and TRBJ2-7; the match to TRBD1 covers 7 bases. CDR1 is SGHTA and CDR2 is FQGNSA in the germline V gene. Losses at the gene ends were 5 bases for V and 3 bases for J; bases not matched to a gene: 7. The CDR3 runs to 14 residues. For the CDR3, the DNA is TGTGCCAGCAGCCCTGACAGGGTTGGCTACGAGCAGTACTTC. Residues: CASSPDRVGYEQYF.

The rearrangement joins TRBV19 to TRBJ2-7, with 7 bases lining up with TRBD1. Germline V lookup: CDR1 LNHDA, CDR2 SQIVND (reference sequence). Trimming at V came to 4 bases and at J to 2 bases, leaving 5 bases not matched to a gene. The length of the CDR3 is 14 residues. CDR3 protein: CASSTRQGPYEQYF. The DNA for the CDR3 is TGTGCCAGTAGTACCCGACAGGGTCCCTACGAGCAGTACTTC.

J is TRBJ1-2 and V is TRBV6-5, with a tentative D call TRBD1 (5 bases). V was pared by 6 bases and J by 4 bases, with 15 bases between. Germline CDR1 reads MNHEY; CDR2 reads SVGAGI. The CDR3 is made up of 14 amino acids. The CDR3 loop reads CASSGDSRTYGYTF. The CDR3 region has the DNA TGTGCCAGCAGCGGCGACAGCAGAACCTATGGCTACACCTTC.

This rearrangement joins TRBV10-1 to TRBJ1-6; D perhaps matches TRBD1 (5 bases). The CDR3 has 14 residues. V lost 3 bases to trimming and J lost 7 bases, with 10 bases between them. From germline, CDR1 is WNHNN and CDR2 SYGVQD (reference sequence). The CDR3 DNA is TGCGCCAGCAGTGATCGGGCAGGGAATTCACCCCTCCACTTT. Translation: CASSDRAGNSPLHF.